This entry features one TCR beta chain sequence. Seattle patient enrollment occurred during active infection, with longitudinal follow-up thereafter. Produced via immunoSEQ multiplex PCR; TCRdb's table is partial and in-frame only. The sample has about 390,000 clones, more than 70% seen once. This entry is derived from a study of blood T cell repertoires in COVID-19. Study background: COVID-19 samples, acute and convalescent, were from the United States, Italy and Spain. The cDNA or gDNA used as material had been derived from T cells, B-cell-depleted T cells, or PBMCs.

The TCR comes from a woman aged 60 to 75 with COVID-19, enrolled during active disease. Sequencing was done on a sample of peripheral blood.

Written as DNA, the CDR3 is TGTGCCAGCAGCGTAGCGGGGGGGAACACAGATACGCAGTATTTT. It is translated as CASSVAGGNTDTQYF. This rearrangement joins TRBV2 to TRBJ2-3, with 11 bases aligning to TRBD2. The CDR3 extends over 15 amino acids. CDR1 SNHLY and CDR2 FYNNEI come from the germline V gene. V gave up 6 bases and J gave up 2 bases; unmatched junction bases: 4.